A selection of T cell receptor beta chains follows, all from one sample in a study of blood T cell repertoires in COVID-19. The assay was immunoSEQ multiplex PCR, and TCRdb's table has in-frame clones only and misses some. The sample gives fewer than 150,000 clones, 75% to 90% of which show up once; around 4.5% is in the top ten. Sequenced material: peripheral blood. The receptors were gathered from a human donor in a cohort sampled during active COVID-19. Each CDR3 is given without its conserved first and last residue. The listing skips clone size in some rows; elsewhere it reads once, few, many or a size class.

V gene: TRBV3-1/TRBV3-2; CDR3 length: 11; J gene: TRBJ1-1; clone size: once; CDR3 protein: ASNRGGNTEAF
V gene: TRBV9; CDR3 length: 17; J gene: TRBJ2-1; clone size: once; CDR3 protein: ASSVAISGGASSYNEQF
V gene: TRBV18; CDR3 length: 13; J gene: TRBJ1-1; clone size: NA; CDR3 protein: ASSAQQGVGTEAF
V gene: TRBV7-6; CDR3 length: 12; J gene: TRBJ1-6; clone size: few; CDR3 protein: ASSQEGGYSPLH
V gene: TRBV6-5; CDR3 length: 12; J gene: TRBJ2-1; clone size: NA; CDR3 protein: ASSRHPSYNEQF
V gene: TRBV7-2; CDR3 length: 13; J gene: TRBJ2-1; clone size: NA; CDR3 protein: ASSRGQGAMNEQF
V gene: TRBV5-6; CDR3 length: 13; J gene: TRBJ1-5; clone size: NA; CDR3 protein: ASSLRGGMGQPQH
V gene: TRBV5-1; CDR3 length: 13; J gene: TRBJ1-2; clone size: NA; CDR3 protein: ASSPDRAASYGYT
V gene: TRBV14; CDR3 length: 12; J gene: TRBJ2-3; clone size: NA; CDR3 protein: ASSPFSSTDTQY
V gene: TRBV9; CDR3 length: 16; J gene: TRBJ2-6; clone size: NA; CDR3 protein: ASSLDRAVFSGANVLT
V gene: TRBV15; CDR3 length: 12; J gene: TRBJ2-2; clone size: NA; CDR3 protein: ATSARSGGGELF
V gene: TRBV28; CDR3 length: 12; J gene: TRBJ2-5; clone size: NA; CDR3 protein: ASSLAGAVETQY
V gene: TRBV5-4; CDR3 length: 12; J gene: TRBJ1-1; clone size: NA; CDR3 protein: ASSLRGGDTEAF
V gene: TRBV5-1; CDR3 length: 15; J gene: TRBJ2-3; clone size: NA; CDR3 protein: ASSLNELAPQTDTQY
V gene: TRBV19; CDR3 length: 12; J gene: TRBJ1-2; clone size: NA; CDR3 protein: ASSLTGAPYGYT
V gene: TRBV20-1; CDR3 length: 9; J gene: TRBJ2-3; clone size: NA; CDR3 protein: SAFLPDTQY
V gene: TRBV6-5; CDR3 length: 11; J gene: TRBJ1-1; clone size: NA; CDR3 protein: ASSYGTGPEAF
V gene: TRBV12-3/TRBV12-4; CDR3 length: 9; J gene: TRBJ1-1; clone size: few; CDR3 protein: ASSLAREAF
V gene: TRBV15; CDR3 length: 18; J gene: TRBJ2-4; clone size: NA; CDR3 protein: ATRDTNRDRGRRAKNIQY
V gene: TRBV4-3; CDR3 length: 13; J gene: TRBJ2-3; clone size: NA; CDR3 protein: ASSQAGGFTDTQY
V gene: TRBV6-1; CDR3 length: 13; J gene: TRBJ1-1; clone size: NA; CDR3 protein: ASSDPQGMYAEAF
V gene: TRBV19; CDR3 length: 16; J gene: TRBJ2-3; clone size: once; CDR3 protein: ASSAPTPLAGGTDTQY
V gene: TRBV7-8; CDR3 length: 12; J gene: TRBJ2-7; clone size: NA; CDR3 protein: ASSYGGGGHEQY
V gene: TRBV7-2; CDR3 length: 13; J gene: TRBJ2-5; clone size: once; CDR3 protein: ASSFDRGRQETQY
V gene: TRBV5-1; CDR3 length: 12; J gene: TRBJ1-1; clone size: NA; CDR3 protein: ASSPEQVRTEAF
V gene: TRBV5-4; CDR3 length: 14; J gene: TRBJ2-5; clone size: NA; CDR3 protein: ASSRGLAGSGETQY
V gene: TRBV2; CDR3 length: 11; J gene: TRBJ2-2; clone size: once; CDR3 protein: ASEPGQGGELF
V gene: TRBV7-6; CDR3 length: 14; J gene: TRBJ2-1; clone size: NA; CDR3 protein: ASSPGGTYYDNEQF
V gene: TRBV7-9; CDR3 length: 15; J gene: TRBJ2-5; clone size: NA; CDR3 protein: ASSPTKGGGAQETQY
V gene: TRBV9; CDR3 length: 15; J gene: TRBJ1-1; clone size: NA; CDR3 protein: ASSVGQNRYLNTEAF
V gene: TRBV29-1; CDR3 length: 11; J gene: TRBJ2-1; clone size: NA; CDR3 protein: SVASGRANEQF
V gene: TRBV6-4; CDR3 length: 12; J gene: TRBJ2-3; clone size: NA; CDR3 protein: ASSPSGSTDTQY
V gene: TRBV2; CDR3 length: 16; J gene: TRBJ2-4; clone size: NA; CDR3 protein: ASSDYFTGEGTKNIQY
V gene: TRBV10-1; CDR3 length: 14; J gene: TRBJ2-1; clone size: NA; CDR3 protein: ASSESGSGTYNEQF
V gene: TRBV20-1; CDR3 length: 11; J gene: TRBJ1-2; clone size: NA; CDR3 protein: SASSAHSYGYT
V gene: TRBV3-1/TRBV3-2; CDR3 length: 13; J gene: TRBJ2-7; clone size: many; CDR3 protein: ASTPDRGRPYEQY
V gene: TRBV19; CDR3 length: 13; J gene: TRBJ1-1; clone size: NA; CDR3 protein: ASSIAGIMNTEAF
V gene: TRBV18; CDR3 length: 13; J gene: TRBJ2-3; clone size: NA; CDR3 protein: ASSPVGGTTDTQY
V gene: TRBV9; CDR3 length: 13; J gene: TRBJ1-6; clone size: NA; CDR3 protein: ASSADFSYNSPLH
V gene: TRBV4-1; CDR3 length: 12; J gene: TRBJ1-1; clone size: NA; CDR3 protein: ASSQDPGNTEAF